A single sample gave rise to the 5 T cell receptor beta chains below, sequenced in a study of T-cell memory formation after mild COVID-19. MiXCR, run by TCRdb on the 5' RACE reads, gives a single entry per CDR3 protein. The sample shows 200,000 to 300,000 distinct CDR3 sequences, around 17% of them seen only once. The sequenced sample was PBMCs or a T cell subset sorted from them (not recorded which). Every receptor here comes from a man aged 18 to 30 who had mild COVID-19 (a few samples of this study predate the infection). Cell type and time point are not known.

This clonotype was seen only a few times. J is TRBJ2-7 and V is TRBV15; TRBD1 is a possible D gene (6 bases). Looked up from germline, CDR1 is LNHNV and CDR2 is YYDKDF (reference sequence). V lost 3 bases, J lost 3 bases, and 6 bases lay in between. This CDR3 spans 12 amino acids. CDR3 amino acids: CATSRDSYEQYV. CDR3 DNA sequence: TGTGCCACCAGCAGGGACAGCTACGAGCAGTACGTC.

The gene calls are TRBV7-9 and TRBJ2-3, with 8 bases identical to TRBD1. This CDR3 comprises 15 residues. Trimming at V came to 4 bases and at J to 0 bases, leaving 3 bases not matched to a gene. Germline CDR1 is SEHNR and CDR2 is FQNEAQ (reference sequence). The CDR3 loop is CASSSGQGSTDTQYF. For the CDR3, the DNA is TGTGCCAGCAGCTCAGGACAGGGTAGCACAGATACGCAGTATTTT.

By sample share, this clonotype is medium-sized. V is TRBV6-4 and J is TRBJ2-3, with TRBD2 as a possible D gene (7 bases). From germline, CDR1 is MRHNA and CDR2 SNTAGT. V was cut by 2 bases and J by 3 bases, with 9 bases left in between. The CDR3 is 14 amino acids. The DNA for the CDR3 is TGTGCCAGCAGTGACGGGGGGGCGACAGATACGCAGTATTTT. It yields the protein CASSDGGATDTQYF.

The chain couples TRBV20-1 to TRBJ1-2, with D possibly TRBD1 on 6 matching bases. Germline assignment: CDR1 DFQATT and CDR2 SNEGSKA (reference sequence). Trimming took 3 bases from V and 10 from J, leaving 15 bases between them. This CDR3 is 12 amino acids long. The CDR3 sequence is CSARGRGNDYTF. The CDR3 DNA reads TGCAGTGCTAGGGGGAGGGGGAACGACTACACCTTC.

The chain links TRBV6-2 or TRBV6-3 to TRBJ2-3; D gene unclear. Deletions cut 7 bases from V and 6 bases from J, with 5 bases between. This CDR3 region has 10 residues. The germline V gene encodes CDR1 MNHEY and CDR2 SVGEGT. The CDR3 is CASMHDTQYF. In DNA, the CDR3 is TGTGCCAGCATGCACGATACGCAGTATTTT.